The rows below give T cell receptor beta chains drawn from one sample of a study of T cells in Graves' hyperthyroidism and ophthalmopathy. TCRdb re-analysed the multiplex PCR reads in MiXCR, keeping a single row per CDR3 protein. The sample consists of a few hundred thousand distinct CDR3 sequences, about 14% of them appearing once. Source material: blood. Receptors originate from a man younger than 45 with Graves' hyperthyroidism that later progressed to Graves' ophthalmopathy. The CDR3 runs from the conserved cysteine through the conserved F or W. The D gene is left open where the match is weak. Clone size is stated in some rows and not others, as once, few, many or a class when expanded.

TRBJ2-4 | TRBV20-1 | . | many | CSARGVPGRIAKNIQYF | TGCAGTGCTAGAGGGGTTCCGGGACGTATAGCCAAAAACATTCAGTACTTC
TRBJ1-1 | TRBV6-1 | TRBD1 | many | CASSPILGQGRTEAFF | TGTGCCAGCAGTCCAATCTTGGGACAGGGAAGAACTGAAGCTTTCTTT
TRBJ1-6 | TRBV15 | . | few | CATSRDRRVGNSPLHF | TGTGCCACCAGCAGAGATAGGAGGGTTGGGAATTCACCCCTCCACTTT
TRBJ2-7 | TRBV10-2 | . | . | CASRGRGRTYEQYF | TGCGCCAGCAGAGGCCGTGGACGGACTTACGAGCAGTACTTC
TRBJ1-5 | TRBV15 | TRBD1 | many | CATSSGGTGYSNQPQHF | TGTGCCACCAGCAGCGGAGGGACAGGGTATAGCAATCAGCCCCAGCATTTT
TRBJ2-3 | TRBV10-1 | . | . | CASSEGSLLTDTQYF | TGCGCCAGCAGTGAGGGATCTTTACTCACAGATACGCAGTATTTT
TRBJ1-2 | TRBV28 | . | many | CASSLTLRKGYTF | TGTGCCAGCAGTTTAACCCTCCGTAAAGGCTACACCTTC
TRBJ2-5 | TRBV20-1 | TRBD2 | many | CSAPSSGGAGETQYF | TGCAGTGCTCCATCTAGCGGGGGGGCCGGGGAGACCCAGTACTTC
TRBJ1-5 | TRBV12-3/TRBV12-4 | . | many | CASSGPPAGNQPQHF | TGTGCCAGCAGTGGACCGCCGGCGGGCAATCAGCCCCAGCATTTT
TRBJ2-3 | TRBV12-3/TRBV12-4 | . | many | CASSGQSSDTQYF | TGTGCCAGCAGTGGCCAGAGTTCAGATACGCAGTATTTT
TRBJ1-1 | TRBV18 | TRBD1 | many | CASSQGDRGVDTEAFF | TGTGCCAGCTCACAGGGGGACAGGGGCGTGGACACTGAAGCTTTCTTT
TRBJ1-5 | TRBV4-1 | TRBD1 | . | CASSQVRTGGRQPQHF | TGCGCCAGCAGCCAAGTTCGGACAGGGGGACGGCAGCCCCAGCATTTT
TRBJ2-5 | TRBV7-9 | . | . | CASSLIGEQETQYF | TGTGCCAGCAGCTTAATCGGGGAACAAGAGACCCAGTACTTC
TRBJ1-1 | TRBV30 | . | many | CAWNGIGTEAFF | TGTGCCTGGAATGGCATAGGCACTGAAGCTTTCTTT
TRBJ2-1 | TRBV20-1 | TRBD2 | few | CSASSGAGLTQGDEQFF | TGCAGTGCTAGTAGTGGAGCGGGGCTTACTCAAGGGGATGAGCAGTTCTTC
TRBJ1-5 | TRBV6-1 | . | many | CASSSSGDQPQHF | TGTGCCAGCAGTTCTTCAGGGGATCAGCCCCAGCATTTT
TRBJ1-3 | TRBV30 | . | . | CAWSVVQIQNTIYF | TGTGCCTGGAGTGTTGTACAAATACAAAACACCATATATTTT